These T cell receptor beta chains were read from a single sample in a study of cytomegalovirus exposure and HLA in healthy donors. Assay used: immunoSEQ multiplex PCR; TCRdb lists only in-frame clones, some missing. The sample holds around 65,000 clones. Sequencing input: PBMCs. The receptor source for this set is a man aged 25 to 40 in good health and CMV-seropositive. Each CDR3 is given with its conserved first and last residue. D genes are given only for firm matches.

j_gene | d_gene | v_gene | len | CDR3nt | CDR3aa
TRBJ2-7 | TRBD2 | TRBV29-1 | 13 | TGCAGTGCTAGCGGGGGGACTACCTACGAGCAGTACTTC | CSASGGTTYEQYF
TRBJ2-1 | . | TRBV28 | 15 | TGTGCCAGCAGTTCATCGGGACTGGTTTTTCTTGAGCAGTTCTTC | CASSSSGLVFLEQFF
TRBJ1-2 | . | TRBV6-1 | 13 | TGTGCCAGCAGTGAGTCTGGCAGCTATGGCTACACCTTC | CASSESGSYGYTF
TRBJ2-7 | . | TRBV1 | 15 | TGCACCAGCAGCCAAGAAGTGGTCAGGGCCCACGAGCAGTACTTC | CTSSQEVVRAHEQYF
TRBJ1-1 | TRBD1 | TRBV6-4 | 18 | TGTGCCAGCAGATGGACAGGGGGCTTGATTACGATGAACACTGAAGCTTTCTTT | CASRWTGGLITMNTEAFF
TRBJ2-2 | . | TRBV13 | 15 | TGTGCCAGCAGCCCGGGACACTCGAACACCGGGGAGCTGTTTTTT | CASSPGHSNTGELFF
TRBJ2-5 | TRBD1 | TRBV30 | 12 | TGTGCCTGGAACAGGGGACAAGAGACCCAGTACTTC | CAWNRGQETQYF
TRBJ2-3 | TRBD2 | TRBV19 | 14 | TGTGCCAGTAACTCGGGAGGGGAGACAGATACGCAGTATTTT | CASNSGGETDTQYF
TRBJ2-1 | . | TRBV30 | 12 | TGTGCCTGGAAGCAGGATGACAATGAGCAGTTCTTC | CAWKQDDNEQFF
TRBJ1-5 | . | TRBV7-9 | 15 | TGTGCCAGCAGCTCCCCCCTCGAGGCAGGGGAGCCCCAGCATTTT | CASSSPLEAGEPQHF
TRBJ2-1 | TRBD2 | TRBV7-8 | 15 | TGTGCCAGCAGCTTAAGGCGGGAGGGGTACAATGAGCAGTTCTTC | CASSLRREGYNEQFF
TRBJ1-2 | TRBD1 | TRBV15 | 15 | TGTGCCACCAGCACCTACAGGGGGGCTAACTATGGCTACACCTTC | CATSTYRGANYGYTF
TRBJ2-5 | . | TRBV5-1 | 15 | TGCGCCAGCAGCTTGGGCAGCAACTCCAGGGAGACCCAGTACTTC | CASSLGSNSRETQYF
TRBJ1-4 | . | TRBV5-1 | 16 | TGCGCCAGCAGCTTGCAGGGAGGGTATCCTGGCGAAAAACTGTTTTTT | CASSLQGGYPGEKLFF
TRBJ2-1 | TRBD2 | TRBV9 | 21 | TGTGCCAGCAGCCCACACGGGGGGGGACTAGCGGGGGCTGTCTCCTACAATGAGCAGTTCTTC | CASSPHGGGLAGAVSYNEQFF
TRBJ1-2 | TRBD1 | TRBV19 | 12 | TGTGCCAGCCGTACAGGGGCCCATGGCTACACCTTC | CASRTGAHGYTF
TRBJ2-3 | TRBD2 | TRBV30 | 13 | TGTGCCTGTAGGCGGGGGGGCACAGATACGCAGTATTTT | CACRRGGTDTQYF
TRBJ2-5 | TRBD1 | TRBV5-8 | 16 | TGTGCCAGCAGCTTGATCTACAGGGGGAATCAAGAGACCCAGTACTTC | CASSLIYRGNQETQYF
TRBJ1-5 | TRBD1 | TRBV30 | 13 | TGTGCCTGGAGTGGACAGGGCGGTCAGCCCCAGCATTTT | CAWSGQGGQPQHF
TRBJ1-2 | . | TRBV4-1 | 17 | TGCGCCAGCAGCCAAGATCTTTGGGAATACCAACCGGGAGGCTACACCTTC | CASSQDLWEYQPGGYTF
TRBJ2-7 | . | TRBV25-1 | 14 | TGTGCCAGCAGTCGGCAGGGGGAGGTAGTCGAGCAGTACTTC | CASSRQGEVVEQYF
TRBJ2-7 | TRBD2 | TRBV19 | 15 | TGTGCCAGTAGTACGACTAGCGGGGGGACGTACGAGCAGTACTTC | CASSTTSGGTYEQYF
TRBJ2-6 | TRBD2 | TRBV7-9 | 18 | TGTGCCAGCAGCCTCGGACTAGCGGGAGTGAGGGGGGCCAACGTCCTGACTTTC | CASSLGLAGVRGANVLTF
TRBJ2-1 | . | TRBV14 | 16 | TGTGCCAGCAGCCAACTGGCGGGACCCTCCTACAATGAGCAGTTCTTC | CASSQLAGPSYNEQFF
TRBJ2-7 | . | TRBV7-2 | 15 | TGTGCCAGCAGCTTAGGAGGCCTAGCAACCTACGAGCAGTACTTC | CASSLGGLATYEQYF
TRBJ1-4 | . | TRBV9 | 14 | TGTGCCAGCAGCGTAGCTGCGACTAATGAAAAACTGTTTTTT | CASSVAATNEKLFF
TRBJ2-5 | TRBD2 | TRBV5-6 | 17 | TGTGCCAGCAGCATGAGACTAGCGGGGGGGTTGTCCGGGACCCAGTACTTC | CASSMRLAGGLSGTQYF
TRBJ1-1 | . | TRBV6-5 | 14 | TGTGCCACCACGTTCCTTGGGCTGAAAACTGAAGCTTTCTTT | CATTFLGLKTEAFF
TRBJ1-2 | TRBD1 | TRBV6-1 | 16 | TGTGCCAGCAGTGACTGGCAGGGGGGAGCTAACTATGGCTACACCTTC | CASSDWQGGANYGYTF
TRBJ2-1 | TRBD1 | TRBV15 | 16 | TGTGCCACCAGCAGAGCCCGGGACAGGGGGATTAATGAGCAGTTCTTC | CATSRARDRGINEQFF
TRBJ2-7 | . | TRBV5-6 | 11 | TGTGCCAGCAGCGCGGGGAGCGAGCAGTACTTC | CASSAGSEQYF
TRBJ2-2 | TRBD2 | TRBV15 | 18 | TGTGCCACCAGCAGAGAATGGGCTAGCGGGAAAACCACCGGGGAGCTGTTTTTT | CATSREWASGKTTGELFF
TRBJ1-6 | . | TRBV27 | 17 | TGTGCCAGCAGTTTATTGACGGGAAGCTCCTATAATTCACCCCTCCACTTT | CASSLLTGSSYNSPLHF
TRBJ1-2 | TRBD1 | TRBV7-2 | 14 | TGTGCCAGCAGCCGGGACAGAAATAACTATGGCTACACCTTC | CASSRDRNNYGYTF
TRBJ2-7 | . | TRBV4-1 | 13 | TGCGCCAGCAGCCAATACCAGGGCTACGAGCAGTACTTC | CASSQYQGYEQYF
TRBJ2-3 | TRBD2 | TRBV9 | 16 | TGTGCCAGCAGCCCCCGGACTAGCGGGAGTGCAGATACGCAGTATTTT | CASSPRTSGSADTQYF
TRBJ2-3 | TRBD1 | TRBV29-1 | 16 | TGCAGCGTTGAAGATTGGACAGGGGGACTCACAGATACGCAGTATTTT | CSVEDWTGGLTDTQYF
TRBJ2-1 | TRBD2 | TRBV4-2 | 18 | TGTGCCAGCAGCCAAGTTTTGGGGATAGCGGGGACGGGTGTTGAGCAGTTCTTC | CASSQVLGIAGTGVEQFF
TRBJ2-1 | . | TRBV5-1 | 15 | TGCGCCAGCTCGGAGGGGTCTAGCTGGTTGCAGGAGCAGTTCTTC | CASSEGSSWLQEQFF
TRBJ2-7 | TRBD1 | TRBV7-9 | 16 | TGTGCCAGCAGCTTTTCCCTGACAGGGGTCTCCTACGAGCAGTACTTC | CASSFSLTGVSYEQYF
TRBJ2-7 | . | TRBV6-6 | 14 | TGTGCCAGCAGGACGGGACATAATGTCTACGAGCAGTACTTC | CASRTGHNVYEQYF
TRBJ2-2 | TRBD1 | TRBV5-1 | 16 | TGCGCCAGCAGCTTGGGTACAGGGGCGAACACCGGGGAGCTGTTTTTT | CASSLGTGANTGELFF
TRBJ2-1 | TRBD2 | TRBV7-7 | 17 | TGTGCTAGCAGCTTAGCGAGCGGGGGGGCCGTCTACAATGAGCAGTTCTTC | CASSLASGGAVYNEQFF
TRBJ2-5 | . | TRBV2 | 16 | TGTGCCAGCAGTGAATCCTGGGCAGGGTACCAAGAGACCCAGTACTTC | CASSESWAGYQETQYF
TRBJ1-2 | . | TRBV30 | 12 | TGTGCCTGGAGTTCGCAGGGGTATGGCTACACCTTC | CAWSSQGYGYTF
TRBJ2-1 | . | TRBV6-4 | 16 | TGTGCCAGCAGTGACTCTGATTCGAGCTCCTACAATGAGCAGTTCTTC | CASSDSDSSSYNEQFF
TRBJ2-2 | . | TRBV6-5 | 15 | TGTGCCAGCAGTTATGAAGAGGGGAACACCGGGGAGCTGTTTTTT | CASSYEEGNTGELFF
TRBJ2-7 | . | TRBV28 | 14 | TGTGCCAGCAGCCTAGCCCTTCTCGCCTACGAGCAGTACTTC | CASSLALLAYEQYF